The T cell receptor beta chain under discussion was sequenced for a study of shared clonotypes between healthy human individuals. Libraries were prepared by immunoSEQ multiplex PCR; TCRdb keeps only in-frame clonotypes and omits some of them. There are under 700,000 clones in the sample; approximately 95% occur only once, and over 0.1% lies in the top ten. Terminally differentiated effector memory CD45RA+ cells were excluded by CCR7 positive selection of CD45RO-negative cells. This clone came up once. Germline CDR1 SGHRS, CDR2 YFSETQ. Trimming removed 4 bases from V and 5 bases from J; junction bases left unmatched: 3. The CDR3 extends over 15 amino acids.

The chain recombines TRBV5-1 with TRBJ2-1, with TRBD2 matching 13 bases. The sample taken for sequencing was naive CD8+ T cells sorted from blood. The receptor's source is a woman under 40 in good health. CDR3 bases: TGCGCCAGCAGCCCCGGGACTAGCGGGAACAATGAGCAGTTCTTC. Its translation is CASSPGTSGNNEQFF.